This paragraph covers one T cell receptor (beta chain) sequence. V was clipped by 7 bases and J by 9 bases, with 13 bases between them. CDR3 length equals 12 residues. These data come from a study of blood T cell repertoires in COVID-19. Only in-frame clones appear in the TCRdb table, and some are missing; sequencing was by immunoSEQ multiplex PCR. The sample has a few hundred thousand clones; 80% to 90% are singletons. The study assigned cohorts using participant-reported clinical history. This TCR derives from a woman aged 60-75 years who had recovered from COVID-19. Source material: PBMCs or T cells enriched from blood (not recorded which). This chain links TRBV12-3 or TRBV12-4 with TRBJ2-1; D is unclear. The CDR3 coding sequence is TGTGCCAGCATTACCGGGTCGGGTGAGCAGTTCTTC. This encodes CASITGSGEQFF.